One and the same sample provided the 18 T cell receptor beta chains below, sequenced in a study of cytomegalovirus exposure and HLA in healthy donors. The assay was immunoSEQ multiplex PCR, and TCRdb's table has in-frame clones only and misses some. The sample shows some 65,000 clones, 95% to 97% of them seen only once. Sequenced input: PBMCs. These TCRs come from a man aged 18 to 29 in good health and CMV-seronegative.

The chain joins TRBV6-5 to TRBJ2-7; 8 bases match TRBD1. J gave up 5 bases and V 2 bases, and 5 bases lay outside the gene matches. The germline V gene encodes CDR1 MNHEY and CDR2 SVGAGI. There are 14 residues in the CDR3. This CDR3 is CASSYRQGMDEQYF. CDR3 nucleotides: TGTGCCAGCAGTTACAGACAGGGGATGGACGAGCAGTACTTC.

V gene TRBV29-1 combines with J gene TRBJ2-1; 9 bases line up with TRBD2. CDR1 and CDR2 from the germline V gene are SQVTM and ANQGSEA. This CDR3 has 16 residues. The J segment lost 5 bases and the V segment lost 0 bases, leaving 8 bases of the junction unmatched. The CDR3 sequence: CSVEDLAAGGHNEQFF. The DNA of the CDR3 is TGCAGCGTTGAAGATCTCGCGGCGGGAGGGCACAATGAGCAGTTCTTC.

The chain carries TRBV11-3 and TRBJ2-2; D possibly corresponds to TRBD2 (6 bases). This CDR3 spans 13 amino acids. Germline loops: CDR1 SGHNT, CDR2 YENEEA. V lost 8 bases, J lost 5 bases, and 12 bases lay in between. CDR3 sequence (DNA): TGTGCCAGCGCTACTAGCCTAACCGGGGAGCTGTTTTTT. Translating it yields CASATSLTGELFF.

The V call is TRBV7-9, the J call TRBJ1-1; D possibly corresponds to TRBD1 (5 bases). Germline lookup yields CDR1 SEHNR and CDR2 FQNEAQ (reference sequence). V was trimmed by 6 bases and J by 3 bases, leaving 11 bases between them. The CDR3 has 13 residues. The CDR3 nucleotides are TGTGCCAGCAGAGCGCTACAGGACACTGAAGCTTTCTTT. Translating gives CASRALQDTEAFF.

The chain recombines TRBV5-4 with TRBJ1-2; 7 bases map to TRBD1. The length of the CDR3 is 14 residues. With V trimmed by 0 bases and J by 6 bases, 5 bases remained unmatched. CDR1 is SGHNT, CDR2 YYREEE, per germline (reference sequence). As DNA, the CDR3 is TGTGCCAGCAGCTTGGCGCTGACAGGGCATGGCTACACCTTC. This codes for CASSLALTGHGYTF.

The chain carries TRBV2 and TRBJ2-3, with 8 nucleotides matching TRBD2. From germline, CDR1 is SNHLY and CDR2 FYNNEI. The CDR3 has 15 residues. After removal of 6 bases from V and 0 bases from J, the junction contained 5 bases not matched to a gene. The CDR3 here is CASSPGGVSTDTQYF. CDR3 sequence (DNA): TGTGCCAGCAGCCCGGGGGGGGTGAGCACAGATACGCAGTATTTT.

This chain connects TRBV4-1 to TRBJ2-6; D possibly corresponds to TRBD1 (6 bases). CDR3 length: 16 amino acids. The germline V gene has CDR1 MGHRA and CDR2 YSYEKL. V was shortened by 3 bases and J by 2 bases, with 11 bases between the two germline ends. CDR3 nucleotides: TGCGCCAGCAGCCAGGATACAGGGACTGGGGCCAACGTCCTGACTTTC. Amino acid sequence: CASSQDTGTGANVLTF.

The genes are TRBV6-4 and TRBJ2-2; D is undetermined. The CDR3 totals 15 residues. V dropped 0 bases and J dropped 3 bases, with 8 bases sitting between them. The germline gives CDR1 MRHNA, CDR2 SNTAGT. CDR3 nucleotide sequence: TGTGCCAGCAGTGACTCAGCCGAAGACACCGGGGAGCTGTTTTTT. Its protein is CASSDSAEDTGELFF.

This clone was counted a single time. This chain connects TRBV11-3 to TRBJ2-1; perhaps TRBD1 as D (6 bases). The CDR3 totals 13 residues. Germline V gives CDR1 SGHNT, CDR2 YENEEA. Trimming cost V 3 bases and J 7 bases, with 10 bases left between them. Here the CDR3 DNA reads TGTGCCAGCAGCTTCGGGACAAGTAATGAGCAGTTCTTC. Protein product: CASSFGTSNEQFF.

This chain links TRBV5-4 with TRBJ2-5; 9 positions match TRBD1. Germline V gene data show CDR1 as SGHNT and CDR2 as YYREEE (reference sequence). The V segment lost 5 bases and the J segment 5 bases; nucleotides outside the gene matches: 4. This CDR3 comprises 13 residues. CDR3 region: CASSSGTGETQYF. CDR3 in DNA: TGTGCCAGCAGTTCCGGGACAGGGGAGACCCAGTACTTC.

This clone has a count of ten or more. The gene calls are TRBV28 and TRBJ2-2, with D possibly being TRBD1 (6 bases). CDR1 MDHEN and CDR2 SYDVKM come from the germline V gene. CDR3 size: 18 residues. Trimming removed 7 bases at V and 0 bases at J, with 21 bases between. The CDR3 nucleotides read TGTGCCAGCACCCTCGGAGAGGACAGCTCCACGAACACCGGGGAGCTGTTTTTT. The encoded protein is CASTLGEDSSTNTGELFF.

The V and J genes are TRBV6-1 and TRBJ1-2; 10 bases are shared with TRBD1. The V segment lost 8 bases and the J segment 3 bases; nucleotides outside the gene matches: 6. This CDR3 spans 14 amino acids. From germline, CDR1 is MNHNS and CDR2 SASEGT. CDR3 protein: CASDRDRGDYGYTF. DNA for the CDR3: TGTGCCAGCGACCGGGACAGGGGTGACTATGGCTACACCTTC.

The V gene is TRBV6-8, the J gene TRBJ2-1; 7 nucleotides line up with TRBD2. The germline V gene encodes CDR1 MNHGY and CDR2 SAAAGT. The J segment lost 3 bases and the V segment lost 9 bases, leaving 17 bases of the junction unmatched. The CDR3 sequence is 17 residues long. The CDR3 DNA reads TGTGCCAGAGGGTTAGCGGGCCGACCTGGGGACTACAATGAGCAGTTCTTC. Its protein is CARGLAGRPGDYNEQFF.

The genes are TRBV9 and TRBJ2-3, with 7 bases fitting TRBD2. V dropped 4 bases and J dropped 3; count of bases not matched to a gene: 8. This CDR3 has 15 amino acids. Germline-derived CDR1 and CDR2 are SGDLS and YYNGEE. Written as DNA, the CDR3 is TGTGCCAGCAGCCAGAATTGGGGGGGAACAGATACGCAGTATTTT. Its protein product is CASSQNWGGTDTQYF.

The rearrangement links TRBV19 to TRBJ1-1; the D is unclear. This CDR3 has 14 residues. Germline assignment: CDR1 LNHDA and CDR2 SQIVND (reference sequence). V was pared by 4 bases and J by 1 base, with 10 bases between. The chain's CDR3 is CASSKGGRNTEAFF. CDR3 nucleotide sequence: TGTGCCAGTAGTAAGGGCGGGCGGAACACTGAAGCTTTCTTT.

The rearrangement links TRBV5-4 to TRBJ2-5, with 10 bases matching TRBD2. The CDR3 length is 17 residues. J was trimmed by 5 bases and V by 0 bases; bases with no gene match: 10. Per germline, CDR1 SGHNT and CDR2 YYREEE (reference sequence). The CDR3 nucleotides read TGTGCCAGCAGCTTGGGTCAGCGGGAGGGGTTATGGGAGACCCAGTACTTC. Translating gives CASSLGQREGLWETQYF.

CDR3 sequence reads: CASSEGGGTEKKYF. CDR3 bases: TGTGCCAGCAGTGAAGGAGGCGGGACTGAAAAGAAGTACTTC. V is TRBV25-1 and J is TRBJ2-7; the D gene is possibly TRBD2 (6 bases). Trimming took off 2 bases at V and 11 bases at J, with 19 bases between the two ends. This CDR3 has 14 amino acids. Germline V gene data show CDR1 as MGHDK and CDR2 as SYGVNS.

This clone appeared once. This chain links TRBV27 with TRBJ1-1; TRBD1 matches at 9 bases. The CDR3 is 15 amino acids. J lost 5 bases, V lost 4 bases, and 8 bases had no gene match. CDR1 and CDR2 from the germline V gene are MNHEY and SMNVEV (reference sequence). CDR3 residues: CASSSADRGWTEAFF. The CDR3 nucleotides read TGTGCCAGCAGTTCTGCGGACAGGGGATGGACTGAAGCTTTCTTT.